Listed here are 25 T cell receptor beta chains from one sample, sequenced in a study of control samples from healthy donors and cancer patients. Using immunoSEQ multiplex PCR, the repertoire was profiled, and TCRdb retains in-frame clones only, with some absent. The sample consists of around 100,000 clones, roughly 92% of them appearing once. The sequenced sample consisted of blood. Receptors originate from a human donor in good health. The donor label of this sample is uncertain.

The CDR3 nucleotides read TGTGCCAGCAGTTACTCAACTAGCTCAGATACGCAGTATTTT. This codes for CASSYSTSSDTQYF. The chain recombines TRBV6-6 with TRBJ2-3, with D maybe TRBD2 (6 bases). Trimming took off 0 bases at V and 4 bases at J, with 8 bases between the two ends. Germline loops: CDR1 MNHNY, CDR2 SVGAGI (reference sequence). The CDR3 has 14 amino acids.

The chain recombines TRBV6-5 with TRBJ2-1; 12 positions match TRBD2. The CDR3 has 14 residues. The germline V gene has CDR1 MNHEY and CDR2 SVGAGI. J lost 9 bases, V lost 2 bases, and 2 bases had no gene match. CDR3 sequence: CASSYGLAGSEQFF. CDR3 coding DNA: TGTGCCAGCAGTTACGGACTAGCGGGGTCTGAGCAGTTCTTC.

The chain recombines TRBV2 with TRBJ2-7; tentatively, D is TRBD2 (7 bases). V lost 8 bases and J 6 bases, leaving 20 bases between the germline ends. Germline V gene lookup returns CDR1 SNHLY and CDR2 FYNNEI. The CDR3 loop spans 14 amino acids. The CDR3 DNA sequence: TGTGCCAGCCGAGGCCCTAGGGGGGGACTCGAGCAGTACTTC. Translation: CASRGPRGGLEQYF. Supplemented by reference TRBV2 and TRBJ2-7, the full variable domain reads EPEVTQTPSHQVTQMGQEVILRCVPISNHLYFYWYRQILGQKVEFLVSFYNNEISEKSEIFDDQFSVERPDGSNFTLKIRSTKLEDSAMYFCASRGPRGGLEQYFGPGTRLTVT.

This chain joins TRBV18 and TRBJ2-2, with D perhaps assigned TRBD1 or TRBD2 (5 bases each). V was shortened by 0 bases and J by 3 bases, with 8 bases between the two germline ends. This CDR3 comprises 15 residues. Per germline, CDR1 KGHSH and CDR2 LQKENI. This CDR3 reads CASSPPWGYTGELFF. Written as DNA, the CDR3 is TGTGCCAGCTCACCACCGTGGGGGTACACCGGGGAGCTGTTTTTT. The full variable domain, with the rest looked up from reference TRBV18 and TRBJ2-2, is NAGVMQNPRHLVRRRGQEARLRCSPMKGHSHVYWYRQLPEEGLKFMVYLQKENIIDESGMPKERFSAEFPKEGPSILRIQQVVRGDSAAYFCASSPPWGYTGELFFGEGSRLTVL.

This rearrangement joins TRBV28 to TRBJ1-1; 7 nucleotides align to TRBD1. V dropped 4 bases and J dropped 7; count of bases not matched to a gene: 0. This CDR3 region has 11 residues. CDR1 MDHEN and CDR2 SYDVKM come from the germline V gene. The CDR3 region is CASSWTGEAFF. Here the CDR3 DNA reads TGTGCCAGCAGTTGGACAGGTGAAGCTTTCTTT.

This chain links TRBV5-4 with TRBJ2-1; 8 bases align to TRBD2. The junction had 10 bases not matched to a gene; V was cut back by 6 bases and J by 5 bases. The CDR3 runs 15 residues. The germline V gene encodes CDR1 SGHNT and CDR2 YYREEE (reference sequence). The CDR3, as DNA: TGTGCCAGCAAAATTCGGGGGGGGGCGGACAATGAGCAGTTCTTC. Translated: CASKIRGGADNEQFF.

This CDR3 is CASIKPGQGLAFF. DNA of the CDR3: TGTGCCAGCATTAAGCCGGGACAGGGACTCGCTTTCTTT. This chain joins TRBV6-5 and TRBJ1-1; TRBD1 matches at 9 bases. V was pared by 7 bases and J by 11 bases, with 11 bases of the junction left unmatched. The CDR3 extends over 13 amino acids. The germline V gene has CDR1 MNHEY and CDR2 SVGAGI.

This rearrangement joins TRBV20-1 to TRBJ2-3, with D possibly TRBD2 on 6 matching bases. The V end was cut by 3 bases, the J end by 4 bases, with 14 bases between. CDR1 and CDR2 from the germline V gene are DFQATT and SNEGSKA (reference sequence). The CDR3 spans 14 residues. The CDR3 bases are TGCAGTGCTAGTGCTAGCGATTCGTCAGATACGCAGTATTTT. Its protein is CSASASDSSDTQYF.

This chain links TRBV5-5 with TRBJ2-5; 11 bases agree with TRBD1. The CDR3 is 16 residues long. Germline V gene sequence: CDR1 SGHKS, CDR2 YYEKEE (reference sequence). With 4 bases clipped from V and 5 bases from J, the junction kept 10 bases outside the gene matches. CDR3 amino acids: CASSGGTGGTGETQYF. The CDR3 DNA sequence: TGTGCCAGCAGCGGAGGGACAGGGGGTACGGGGGAGACCCAGTACTTC.

The CDR3 DNA follows: TGTGCCACCAGGGGCTCTAAGGGGGAGACCCAGTACTTC. Translated: CATRGSKGETQYF. The chain uses TRBV24-1 and TRBJ2-5; tentatively, D is TRBD1 (5 bases). The germline CDR1 and CDR2 sequences are KGHDR and SFDVKD. The CDR3 contains 13 residues. The ends were cut back, 7 bases at V and 5 bases at J, with 13 bases in the middle.

The CDR3 loop is CASSEGPGTYEQYF. CDR3 nucleotides: TGCGCCAGCAGTGAGGGACCGGGAACCTACGAGCAGTACTTC. The rearrangement uses TRBV10-2 and TRBJ2-7; D may be TRBD2 (5 bases). Trimming left V 2 bases short and J 2 bases short, with 10 bases between. Germline V CDR1 and CDR2: WSHSY, SAAADI. The CDR3 has 14 residues.

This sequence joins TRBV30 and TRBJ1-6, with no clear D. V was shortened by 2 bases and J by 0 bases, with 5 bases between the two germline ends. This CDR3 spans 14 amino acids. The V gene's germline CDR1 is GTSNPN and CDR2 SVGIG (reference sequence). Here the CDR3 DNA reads TGTGCCTGGAGTTCCAGCTCCTATAATTCACCCCTCCACTTT. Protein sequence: CAWSSSSYNSPLHF.

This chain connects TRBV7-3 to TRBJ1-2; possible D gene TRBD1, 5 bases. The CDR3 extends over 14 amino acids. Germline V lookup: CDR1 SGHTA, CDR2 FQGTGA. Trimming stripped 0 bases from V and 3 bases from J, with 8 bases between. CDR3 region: CASSLTGVDYGYTF. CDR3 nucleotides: TGTGCCAGCAGCTTAACAGGGGTTGACTATGGCTACACCTTC.

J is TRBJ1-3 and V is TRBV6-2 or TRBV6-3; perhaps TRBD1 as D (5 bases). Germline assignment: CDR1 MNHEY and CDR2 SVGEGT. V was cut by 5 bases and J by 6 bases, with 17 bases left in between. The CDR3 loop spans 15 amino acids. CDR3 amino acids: CASSPLTTGENTIYF. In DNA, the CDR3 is TGTGCCAGCAGTCCCCTGACAACAGGCGAAAACACCATATATTTT.

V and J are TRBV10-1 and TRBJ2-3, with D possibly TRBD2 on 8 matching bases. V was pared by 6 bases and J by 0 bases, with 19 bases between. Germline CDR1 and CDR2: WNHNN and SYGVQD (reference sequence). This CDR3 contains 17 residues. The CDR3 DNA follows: TGCGCCAGCAGCCCCTTAGCGGGACAGACTAGCACAGATACGCAGTATTTT. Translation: CASSPLAGQTSTDTQYF.

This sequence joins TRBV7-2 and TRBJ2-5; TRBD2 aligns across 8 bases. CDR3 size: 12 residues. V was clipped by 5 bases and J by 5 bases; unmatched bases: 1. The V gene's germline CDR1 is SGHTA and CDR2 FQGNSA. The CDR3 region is CASSRGGETQYF. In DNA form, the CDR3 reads TGTGCCAGCAGCCGGGGGGGGGAGACCCAGTACTTC.

The CDR3 is CASSHQRTANYGYTF. In DNA form, the CDR3 reads TGTGCCAGCAGCCACCAAAGGACAGCAAACTATGGCTACACCTTC. The chain recombines TRBV3-1 (or the pseudogene TRBV3-2) with TRBJ1-2, with D possibly matching TRBD1 (6 bases). CDR1 LGHDT and CDR2 YNNKEL come from the germline V gene (reference sequence). Between the trimmed V and J ends, which lost 3 bases and 2 bases, there was a span of 13 bases. The CDR3 runs 15 residues.

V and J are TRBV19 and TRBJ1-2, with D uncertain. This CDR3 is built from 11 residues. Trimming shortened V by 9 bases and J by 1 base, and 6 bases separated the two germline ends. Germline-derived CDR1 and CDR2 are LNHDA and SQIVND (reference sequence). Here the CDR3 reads CASTDNYGYTF. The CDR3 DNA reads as TGTGCCAGCACAGATAACTATGGCTACACCTTC.

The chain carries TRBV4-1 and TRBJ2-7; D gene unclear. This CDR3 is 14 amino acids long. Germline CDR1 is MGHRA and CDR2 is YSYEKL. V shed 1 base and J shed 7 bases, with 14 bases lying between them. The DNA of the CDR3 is TGCGCCAGCAGCCAAGTTGGAGCAAGGGTGGAGCAGTACTTC. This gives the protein CASSQVGARVEQYF.

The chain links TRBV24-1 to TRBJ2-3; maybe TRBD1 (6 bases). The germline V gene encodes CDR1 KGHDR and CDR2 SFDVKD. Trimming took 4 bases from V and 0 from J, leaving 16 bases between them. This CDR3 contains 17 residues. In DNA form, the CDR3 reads TGTGCCACCAGTGACAAACCGGGCAGGGGTAGCACAGATACGCAGTATTTT. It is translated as CATSDKPGRGSTDTQYF.

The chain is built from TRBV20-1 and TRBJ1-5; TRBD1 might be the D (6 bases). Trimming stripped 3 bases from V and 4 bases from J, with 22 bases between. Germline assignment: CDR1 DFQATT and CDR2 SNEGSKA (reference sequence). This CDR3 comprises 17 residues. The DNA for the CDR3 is TGCAGTGCTAGTAGGCCAGGGGCGGGTGTAAGAAATCAGCCCCAGCATTTT. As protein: CSASRPGAGVRNQPQHF.

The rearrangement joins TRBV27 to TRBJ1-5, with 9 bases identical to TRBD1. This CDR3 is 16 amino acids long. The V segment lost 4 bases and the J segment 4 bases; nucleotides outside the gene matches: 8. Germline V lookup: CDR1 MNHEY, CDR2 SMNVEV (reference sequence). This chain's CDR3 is CASSSWGQGLNQPQHF. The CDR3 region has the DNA TGTGCCAGCAGTTCTTGGGGACAGGGCTTAAATCAGCCCCAGCATTTT.

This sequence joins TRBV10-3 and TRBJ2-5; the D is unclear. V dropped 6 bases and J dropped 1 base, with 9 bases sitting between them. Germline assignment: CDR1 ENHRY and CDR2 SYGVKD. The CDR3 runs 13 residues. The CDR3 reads CAIRERLQETQYF. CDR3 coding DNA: TGTGCCATCAGGGAGCGCCTCCAAGAGACCCAGTACTTC.

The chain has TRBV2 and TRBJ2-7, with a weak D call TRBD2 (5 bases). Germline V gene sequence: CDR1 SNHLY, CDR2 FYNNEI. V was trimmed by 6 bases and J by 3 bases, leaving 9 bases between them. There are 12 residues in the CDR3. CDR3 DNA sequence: TGTGCCAGCAGAAAACTAGACTACGAGCAGTACTTC. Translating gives CASRKLDYEQYF.

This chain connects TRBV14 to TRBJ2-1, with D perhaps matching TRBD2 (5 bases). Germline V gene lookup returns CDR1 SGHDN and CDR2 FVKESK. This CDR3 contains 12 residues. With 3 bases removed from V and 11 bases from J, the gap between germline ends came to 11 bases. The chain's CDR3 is CASSHPGNQQFF. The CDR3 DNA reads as TGTGCCAGCAGCCATCCGGGGAACCAGCAGTTCTTC.